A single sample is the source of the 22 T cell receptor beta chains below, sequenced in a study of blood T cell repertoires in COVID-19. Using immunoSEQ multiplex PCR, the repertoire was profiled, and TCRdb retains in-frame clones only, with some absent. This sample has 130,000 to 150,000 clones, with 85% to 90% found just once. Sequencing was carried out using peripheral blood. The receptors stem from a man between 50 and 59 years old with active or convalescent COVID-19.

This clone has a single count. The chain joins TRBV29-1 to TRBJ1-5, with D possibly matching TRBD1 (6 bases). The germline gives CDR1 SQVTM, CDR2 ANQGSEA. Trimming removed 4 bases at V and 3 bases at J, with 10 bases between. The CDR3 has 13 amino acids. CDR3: CSVGTGTNQPQHF. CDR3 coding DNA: TGCAGCGTTGGAACAGGGACCAATCAGCCCCAGCATTTT. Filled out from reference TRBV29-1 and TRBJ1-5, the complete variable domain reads SAVISQKPSRDICQRGTSLTIQCQVDSQVTMMFWYRQQPGQSLTLIATANQGSEATYESGFVIDKFPISRPNLTFSTLTVSNMSPEDSSIYLCSVGTGTNQPQHFGDGTRLSIL.

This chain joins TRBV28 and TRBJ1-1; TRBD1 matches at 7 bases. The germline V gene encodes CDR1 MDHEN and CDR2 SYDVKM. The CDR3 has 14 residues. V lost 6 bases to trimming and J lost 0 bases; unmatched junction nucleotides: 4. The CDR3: CASRRTGVNTEAFF. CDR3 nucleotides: TGTGCCAGCAGACGAACAGGGGTGAACACTGAAGCTTTCTTT.

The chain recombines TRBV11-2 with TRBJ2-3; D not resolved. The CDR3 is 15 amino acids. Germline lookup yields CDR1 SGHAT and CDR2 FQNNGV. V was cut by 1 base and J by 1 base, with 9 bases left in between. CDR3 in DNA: TGTGCCAGCAGCTTAGGCCGCGGAGGCACAGATACGCAGTATTTT. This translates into CASSLGRGGTDTQYF.

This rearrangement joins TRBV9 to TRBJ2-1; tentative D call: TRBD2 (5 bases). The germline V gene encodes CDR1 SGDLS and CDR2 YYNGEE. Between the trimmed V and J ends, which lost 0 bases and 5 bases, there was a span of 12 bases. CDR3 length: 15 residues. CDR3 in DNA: TGTGCCAGCAGCGTAGCTGGTCTAGCCAACAATGAGCAGTTCTTC. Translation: CASSVAGLANNEQFF.

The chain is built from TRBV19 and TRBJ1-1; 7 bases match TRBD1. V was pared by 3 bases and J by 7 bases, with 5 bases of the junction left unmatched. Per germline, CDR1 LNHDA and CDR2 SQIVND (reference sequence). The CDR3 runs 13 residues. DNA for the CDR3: TGTGCCAGTAGTATCCTTAGACAGGGTGAAGCTTTCTTT. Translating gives CASSILRQGEAFF.

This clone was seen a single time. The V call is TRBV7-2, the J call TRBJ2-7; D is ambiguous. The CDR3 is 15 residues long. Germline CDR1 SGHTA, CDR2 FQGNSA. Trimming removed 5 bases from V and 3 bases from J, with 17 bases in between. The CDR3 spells CASSPKSGANYEQYF. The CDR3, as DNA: TGTGCCAGCAGCCCAAAATCTGGAGCGAACTACGAGCAGTACTTC.

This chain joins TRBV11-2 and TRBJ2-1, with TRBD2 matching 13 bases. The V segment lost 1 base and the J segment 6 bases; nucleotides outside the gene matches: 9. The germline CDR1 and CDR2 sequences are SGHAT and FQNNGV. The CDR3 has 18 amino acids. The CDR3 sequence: CASSLVKRTSGSLNEQFF. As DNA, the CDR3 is TGTGCCAGCAGCTTAGTAAAACGGACTAGCGGGAGTCTCAATGAGCAGTTCTTC. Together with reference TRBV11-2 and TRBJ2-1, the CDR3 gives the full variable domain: EAGVAQSPRYKIIEKRQSVAFWCNPISGHATLYWYQQILGQGPKLLIQFQNNGVVDDSQLPKDRFSAERLKGVDSTLKIQPAKLEDSAVYLCASSLVKRTSGSLNEQFFGPGTRLTVL.

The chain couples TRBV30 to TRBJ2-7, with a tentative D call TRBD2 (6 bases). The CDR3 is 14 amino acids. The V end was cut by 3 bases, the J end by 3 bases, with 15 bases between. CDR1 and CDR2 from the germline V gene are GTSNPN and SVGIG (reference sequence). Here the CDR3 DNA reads TGTGCCTGGAGAAGGAGTGGAGGGTTCTACGAGCAGTACTTC. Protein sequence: CAWRRSGGFYEQYF.

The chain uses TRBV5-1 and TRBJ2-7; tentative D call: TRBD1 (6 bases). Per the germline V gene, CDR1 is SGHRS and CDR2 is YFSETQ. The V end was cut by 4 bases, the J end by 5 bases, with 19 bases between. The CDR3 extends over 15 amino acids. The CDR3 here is CASSLGRAGAHEQYF. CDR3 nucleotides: TGCGCCAGCAGCCTTGGTAGGGCAGGGGCCCACGAGCAGTACTTC.

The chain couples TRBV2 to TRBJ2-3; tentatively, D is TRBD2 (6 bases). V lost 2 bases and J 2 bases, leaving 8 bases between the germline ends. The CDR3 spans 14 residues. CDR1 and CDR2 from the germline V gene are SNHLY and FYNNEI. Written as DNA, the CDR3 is TGTGCCAGCAGTGAAAAGCGGGCCACAGATACGCAGTATTTT. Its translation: CASSEKRATDTQYF.

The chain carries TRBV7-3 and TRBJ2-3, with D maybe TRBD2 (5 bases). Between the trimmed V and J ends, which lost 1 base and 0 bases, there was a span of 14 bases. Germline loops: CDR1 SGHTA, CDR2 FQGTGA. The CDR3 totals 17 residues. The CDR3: CASSLRGVPLSTDTQYF. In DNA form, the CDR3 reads TGTGCCAGCAGCTTAAGGGGAGTCCCCCTCAGCACAGATACGCAGTATTTT.

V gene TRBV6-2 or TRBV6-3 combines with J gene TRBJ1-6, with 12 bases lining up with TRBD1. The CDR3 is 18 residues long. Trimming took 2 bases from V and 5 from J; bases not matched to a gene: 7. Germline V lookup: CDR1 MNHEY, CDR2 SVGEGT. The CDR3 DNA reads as TGTGCCAGCAGTTACGCTCCGGGACAGGGGGCGGATAATTCACCCCTCCACTTT. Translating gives CASSYAPGQGADNSPLHF.

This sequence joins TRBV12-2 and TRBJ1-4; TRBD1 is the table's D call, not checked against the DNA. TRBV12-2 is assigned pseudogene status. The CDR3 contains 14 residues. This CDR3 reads CASRGGQGGLITFF. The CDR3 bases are TGTGCAAGTCGCGGGGGACAGGGCGGTCTCATTACGTTTTTT.

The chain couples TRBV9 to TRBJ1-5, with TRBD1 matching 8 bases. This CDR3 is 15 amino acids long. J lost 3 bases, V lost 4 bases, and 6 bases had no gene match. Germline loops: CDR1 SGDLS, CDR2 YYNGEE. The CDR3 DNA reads TGTGCCAGCAGCCCGATGGACAGGGACAATCAGCCCCAGCATTTT. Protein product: CASSPMDRDNQPQHF.

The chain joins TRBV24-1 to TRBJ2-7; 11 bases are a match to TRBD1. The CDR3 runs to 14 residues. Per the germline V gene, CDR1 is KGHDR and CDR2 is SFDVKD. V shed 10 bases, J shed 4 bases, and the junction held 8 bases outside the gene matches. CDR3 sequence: CATAGTGGSYEQYF. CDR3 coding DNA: TGTGCCACAGCCGGGACAGGGGGAAGTTACGAGCAGTACTTC.

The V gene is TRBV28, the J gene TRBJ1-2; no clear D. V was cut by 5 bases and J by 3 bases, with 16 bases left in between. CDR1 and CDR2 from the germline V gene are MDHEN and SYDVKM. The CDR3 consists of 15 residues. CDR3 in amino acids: CASSPPISRHYGYTF. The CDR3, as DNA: TGTGCCAGCAGTCCCCCAATATCCAGGCACTATGGCTACACCTTC.

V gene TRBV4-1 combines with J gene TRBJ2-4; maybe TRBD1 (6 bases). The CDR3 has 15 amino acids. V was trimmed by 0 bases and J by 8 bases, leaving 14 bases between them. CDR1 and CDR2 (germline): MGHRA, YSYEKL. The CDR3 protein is CASSQDDRIVYIQYF. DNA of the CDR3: TGCGCCAGCAGCCAAGATGACAGGATCGTGTACATTCAGTACTTC.

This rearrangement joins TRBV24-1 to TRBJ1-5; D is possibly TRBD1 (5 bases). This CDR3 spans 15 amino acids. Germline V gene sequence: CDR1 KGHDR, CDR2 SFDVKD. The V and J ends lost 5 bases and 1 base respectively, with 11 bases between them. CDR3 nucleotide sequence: TGTGCCACCAGTGGGGCAGGGAAGAGCAATCAGCCCCAGCATTTT. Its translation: CATSGAGKSNQPQHF.

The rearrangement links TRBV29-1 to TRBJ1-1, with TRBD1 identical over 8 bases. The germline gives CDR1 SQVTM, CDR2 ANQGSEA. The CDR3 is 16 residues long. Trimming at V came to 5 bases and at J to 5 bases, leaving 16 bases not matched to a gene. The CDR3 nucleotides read TGCAGCGTTCTCGAGACAGGGGTATGGGTGGGTACTGAAGCTTTCTTT. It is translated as CSVLETGVWVGTEAFF.

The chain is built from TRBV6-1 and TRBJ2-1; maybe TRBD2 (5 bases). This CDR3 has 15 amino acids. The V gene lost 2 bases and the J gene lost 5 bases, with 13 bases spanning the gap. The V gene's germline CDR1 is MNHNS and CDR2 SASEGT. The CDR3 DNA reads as TGTGCCAGCAGTGAATACACTAGGACGAACAATGAGCAGTTCTTC. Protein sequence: CASSEYTRTNNEQFF.

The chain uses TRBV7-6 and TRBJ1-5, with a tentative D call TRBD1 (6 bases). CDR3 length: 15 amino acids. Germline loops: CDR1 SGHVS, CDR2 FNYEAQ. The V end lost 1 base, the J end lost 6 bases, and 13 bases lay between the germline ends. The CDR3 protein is CASSLVAGGRQPQHF. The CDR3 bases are TGTGCCAGCAGCTTAGTGGCGGGGGGCCGTCAGCCCCAGCATTTT.

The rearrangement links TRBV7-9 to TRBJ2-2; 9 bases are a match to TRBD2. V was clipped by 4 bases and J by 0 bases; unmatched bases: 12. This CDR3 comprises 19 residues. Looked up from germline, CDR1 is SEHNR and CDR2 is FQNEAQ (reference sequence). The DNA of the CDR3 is TGTGCCAGCAGCTCAACGACAGGGCTAGCGGGAACGAACACCGGGGAGCTGTTTTTT. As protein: CASSSTTGLAGTNTGELFF.